This TCR beta chain was sequenced in a study of T cells in Graves' hyperthyroidism and ophthalmopathy. There are 13 residues in the CDR3. The V end was cut by 4 bases, the J end by 5 bases, with 11 bases between. Germline values: CDR1 MNHEY, CDR2 SVGAGI. Researchers amplified the TCR beta CDR3 regions from RNA transcripts. Initially, a first-round RT-PCR of the TCR CDR3 employed the HTBI primer set. TCRdb processed the multiplex PCR reads anew with MiXCR; each CDR3 protein has one entry. Here the sample spans roughly 380,000 distinct CDR3 sequences, about 18% being singletons. Specimen: blood. J is TRBJ2-5 and V is TRBV6-5; maybe TRBD1 (6 bases). This sequence was found in a woman between 18 and 29 years old with Graves' hyperthyroidism. Here the CDR3 DNA reads TGTGCCAGCAGTTGGTCAGGGGACGAGACCCAGTACTTC. It codes for CASSWSGDETQYF.